These 8 T cell receptor beta chains came from one sample sequenced in a study of regulatory T cells in long-lasting Graves disease. With iRepertoire HTBI primers and Arm-PCR of CDR3 regions, TCR beta libraries were built. Each CDR3 protein is one row after TCRdb ran MiXCR on the multiplex PCR reads. Of some 330,000 distinct CDR3 sequences in the sample, roughly 12% were seen once. This sample's time point: newly diagnosed GD, antithyroid drugs for less than 3 months. Preparation of the TCR library used RNA extracted from PBMCs. These same data were also listed under a study on T cells in Graves' hyperthyroidism and ophthalmopathy.

Sequencing was performed on peripheral blood mononuclear cells (PBMCs), taken at new diagnosis, from a patient treated with antithyroid drugs. The source of these receptors is a woman under 30 with Graves disease.

This clonotype was found many times. The V call is TRBV2, the J call TRBJ1-2, with no clear D. The CDR3 sequence is 12 residues long. V lost 7 bases and J 8 bases, leaving 14 bases between the germline ends. The V gene's germline CDR1 is SNHLY and CDR2 FYNNEI. The CDR3: CASMSPSWGYTF. The CDR3 DNA follows: TGTGCCAGCATGTCACCGTCTTGGGGCTACACCTTC.

This clonotype was found many times. The rearrangement joins TRBV20-1 to TRBJ2-2, with D tentatively TRBD1 or TRBD2 (5 bases each). The V gene's germline CDR1 is DFQATT and CDR2 SNEGSKA (reference sequence). CDR3 length: 15 amino acids. Between the trimmed V and J ends, which lost 4 bases and 3 bases, there was a span of 15 bases. CDR3 in DNA: TGCAGTGCTACTGAGCCGGGACGGGACACCGGGGAGCTGTTTTTT. Its translation: CSATEPGRDTGELFF.

The chain links TRBV27 to TRBJ2-1; 9 bases fit TRBD2. This CDR3 comprises 17 residues. V lost 4 bases, J lost 9 bases, and 16 bases stayed unmatched. Germline CDR1 is MNHEY and CDR2 is SMNVEV (reference sequence). The CDR3 loop is CASSSSGGAGGPGEQFF. CDR3 bases: TGTGCCAGCAGTTCCTCCGGGGGGGCGGGGGGGCCCGGTGAGCAGTTCTTC.

In this sample, this clonotype turned up a few times. The chain couples TRBV28 to TRBJ1-4, with 8 bases that match TRBD1. CDR3 length equals 12 residues. Per germline, CDR1 MDHEN and CDR2 SYDVKM. J lost 15 bases, V lost 5 bases, and 8 bases had no gene match. Here the CDR3 DNA reads TGTGCCAGCAGTCTAGACAGGGGTAATATGTTTTTT. It translates to CASSLDRGNMFF.

The chain joins TRBV7-9 to TRBJ1-1; D not certain. This CDR3 spans 15 amino acids. Germline assignment: CDR1 SEHNR and CDR2 FQNEAQ (reference sequence). V lost 1 base and J lost 3, with 12 bases in between. The CDR3 loop is CASSLGPGRDTEAFF. Here the CDR3 DNA reads TGTGCCAGCAGCTTAGGCCCGGGAAGGGACACTGAAGCTTTCTTT.

This clonotype was counted only a few times. The rearrangement uses TRBV30 and TRBJ1-4; no clear D gene. Germline V gene data show CDR1 as GTSNPN and CDR2 as SVGIG (reference sequence). The CDR3 length is 12 residues. Trimming removed 5 bases at V and 7 bases at J, with 11 bases between. CDR3 amino acids: CAWGTPGEKLFF. In DNA, the CDR3 is TGTGCCTGGGGTACGCCGGGTGAAAAACTGTTTTTT.

V is TRBV6-4 and J is TRBJ2-2; the D gene is possibly TRBD2 (5 bases). Trimming took off 2 bases at V and 2 bases at J, with 6 bases between the two ends. The germline V gene has CDR1 MRHNA and CDR2 SNTAGT. The CDR3 contains 14 residues. CDR3 coding DNA: TGTGCCAGCAGTGACAGACTAAACACCGGGGAGCTGTTTTTT. Amino acid sequence: CASSDRLNTGELFF.

This clonotype came up many times. This chain uses TRBV7-9 with TRBJ2-1; 7 bases line up with TRBD2. The CDR3 is 16 residues long. The junction had 11 bases not matched to a gene; V was cut back by 5 bases and J by 4 bases. CDR1 SEHNR and CDR2 FQNEAQ come from the germline V gene (reference sequence). CDR3 protein: CASSPRPSGAYNEQFF. The CDR3 nucleotides read TGTGCCAGCAGCCCAAGGCCCAGCGGGGCGTACAATGAGCAGTTCTTC.